This T cell receptor (beta chain) was observed in a study of vaccination and CD4 T cells after COVID-19. The study, taken as a whole, reports: Relatively few convalescent patients were studied; early post-infection timepoints were not included.

After removal of 5 bases from V and 5 bases from J, the junction contained 7 bases not matched to a gene. The CDR3 has 14 amino acids. Germline CDR1 reads MNHNS; CDR2 reads SASEGT. At the Johns Hopkins FTIC core, DNA taken from cultured CD4+ T cells was sequenced by way of the Oncomine TCR Beta short-read assay. MiXCR was run by TCRdb on the PCR reads, yielding one entry per CDR3 protein. This sample has approximately 7,000 distinct CDR3 sequences, with approximately 69% found just once. Concerning this clonotype itself: What it recognizes is unknown.

As to treatment: roughly ten-day PBMC culture with coronavirus spike peptide pools or control peptides (ViraFEST assay). V usage is TRBV6-1 and J usage is TRBJ2-7; 9 nucleotides align to TRBD1. This receptor was identified in a human donor who had recovered from COVID-19. Specimen: CD4+ T cells from blood, cultured in vitro. CDR3 in DNA: TGTGCCAGCAGTCGGACAGGGGCTCGCCACGAGCAGTACTTC. Protein: CASSRTGARHEQYF.